This T cell receptor beta chain was captured in a study of blood T cell repertoires in COVID-19. About the study: Acute and convalescent COVID-19 specimens originated in the United States, Italy and Spain. Sources were T cells, B-cell-depleted T cells, or PBMCs; the material itself was cDNA or gDNA.

Authors' methods: It was from reference gene primer amplification that nucleated cell counts were estimated. Clones were read by immunoSEQ multiplex PCR, and TCRdb kept only the in-frame ones, dropping some. V and J calls and clone size follow that table, whereas D and trimming were derived from the DNA. Among some 130,000 clones listed, about nine tenths were seen once. The CDR3 covers 15 residues. V shed 7 bases and J 7 bases; nucleotides not matched to a gene: 9. Per germline, CDR1 LNHDA and CDR2 SQIVND (reference sequence). The chain joins TRBV19 to TRBJ1-6; 8 positions agree with TRBD1. This receptor was taken from a man between 50 and 59 years old with acute or convalescent COVID-19. Sample: peripheral blood. CDR3 region: CASTSRTGRNSPLHF. As DNA, the CDR3 is TGTGCCAGTACTAGCCGGACAGGGCGAAATTCACCCCTCCACTTT.